The 27 T cell receptor beta chains given below trace back to one sample, sequenced in a study of blood T cell repertoires in COVID-19. TCRdb's copy holds only in-frame clones and misses some; the assay was immunoSEQ multiplex PCR. Of about 200,000 clones in the sample, 80% to 90% are singletons; the top ten hold roughly 6.4%. Sample: peripheral blood. Receptors originate from a man aged 55 to 70 who had recovered from COVID-19.

V usage is TRBV19 and J usage is TRBJ2-1; maybe TRBD1 (6 bases). This CDR3 spans 13 amino acids. V lost 8 bases and J 3 bases, leaving 11 bases between the germline ends. Germline-derived CDR1 and CDR2 are LNHDA and SQIVND (reference sequence). The CDR3 nucleotides read TGTGCCAGTGCGGACAGAGACTACAATGAGCAGTTCTTC. It yields the protein CASADRDYNEQFF.

This clone was counted only a few times. The rearrangement links TRBV10-1 to TRBJ2-3, with 9 bases that match TRBD2. The V and J ends lost 2 bases and 3 bases, in that order; junction bases with no gene match: 0. Germline loops: CDR1 WNHNN, CDR2 SYGVQD (reference sequence). The CDR3 has 14 amino acids. This CDR3 reads CASSELAGTDTQYF. CDR3 nucleotides: TGCGCCAGCAGTGAGCTAGCGGGAACAGATACGCAGTATTTT.

This chain connects TRBV7-3 to TRBJ2-1, with 13 nucleotides matching TRBD2. The CDR3 has 15 residues. Trimming took 5 bases from V and 6 from J; bases not matched to a gene: 4. Germline V gene lookup returns CDR1 SGHTA and CDR2 FQGTGA. CDR3 sequence reads: CASSPRTSGSNEQFF. The CDR3, as DNA: TGTGCCAGCAGCCCCCGGACTAGCGGGAGCAATGAGCAGTTCTTC.

The chain recombines TRBV7-3 with TRBJ2-2, with D hard to call. CDR1 is SGHTA and CDR2 is FQGTGA in the germline V gene. The V end lost 4 bases, the J end lost 4 bases, and 7 bases lay between the germline ends. This CDR3 has 13 amino acids. The DNA for the CDR3 is TGTGCCAGCAGCTCCTCCTCCACCGGGGAGCTGTTTTTT. This translates into CASSSSSTGELFF.

CDR3 bases: TGTGCCAGCAGTTTACAGGTTTTCCAGCCCCAGCATTTT. It encodes CASSLQVFQPQHF. This chain links TRBV28 with TRBJ1-5; D is unresolved. CDR3 size: 13 residues. Germline CDR1 and CDR2: MDHEN and SYDVKM. Trimming left V 2 bases short and J 7 bases short, with 9 bases between. The variable domain in full, with the rest retrieved from reference TRBV28 and TRBJ1-5, is DVKVTQSSRYLVKRTGEKVFLECVQDMDHENMFWYRQDPGLGLRLIYFSYDVKMKEKGDIPEGYSVSREKKERFSLILESASTNQTSMYLCASSLQVFQPQHFGDGTRLSIL.

J is TRBJ2-1 and V is TRBV5-1, with TRBD2 identical over 7 bases. The CDR3 consists of 15 residues. The junction had 12 bases not matched to a gene; V was cut back by 5 bases and J by 7 bases. CDR1 and CDR2 (germline): SGHRS, YFSETQ. The DNA for the CDR3 is TGCGCCAGCAGTACGGCGGGAGAAACTTTGAATGAGCAGTTCTTC. This codes for CASSTAGETLNEQFF.

The rearrangement joins TRBV28 to TRBJ2-7; TRBD2 is a possible D gene (6 bases). Trimming removed 1 base from V and 0 bases from J, with 10 bases in between. The CDR3 contains 15 residues. The germline V gene has CDR1 MDHEN and CDR2 SYDVKM. The CDR3 is CASSLSGRSSYEQYF. CDR3 nucleotides: TGTGCCAGCAGTTTATCGGGGAGGAGCTCCTACGAGCAGTACTTC. Using reference TRBV28 and TRBJ2-7 for the parts outside the CDR3, the full variable domain is DVKVTQSSRYLVKRTGEKVFLECVQDMDHENMFWYRQDPGLGLRLIYFSYDVKMKEKGDIPEGYSVSREKKERFSLILESASTNQTSMYLCASSLSGRSSYEQYFGPGTRLTVT.

The chain links TRBV30 to TRBJ2-3; D is unresolved. The V end was cut by 2 bases, the J end by 4 bases, with 10 bases between. The CDR3 length is 13 residues. Germline V gene data show CDR1 as GTSNPN and CDR2 as SVGIG (reference sequence). Written as DNA, the CDR3 is TGTGCCTGGAGTCCTCGGTCTGCAGATACGCAGTATTTT. This codes for CAWSPRSADTQYF.

The chain couples TRBV28 to TRBJ2-5, with 12 bases matching TRBD2. Germline trimming cut 1 base from V and 2 bases from J; bases unmatched to any gene: 14. CDR1 is MDHEN, CDR2 SYDVKM, per germline. There are 20 residues in the CDR3. This CDR3 reads CASSLSNGDLAGGVQETQYF. The DNA of the CDR3 is TGTGCCAGCAGTTTATCTAATGGGGACCTAGCGGGAGGGGTTCAAGAGACCCAGTACTTC.

This clone was observed once. V and J are TRBV29-1 and TRBJ2-1; 7 positions match TRBD2. Germline V CDR1 and CDR2: SQVTM, ANQGSEA. J was trimmed by 7 bases and V by 3 bases; bases with no gene match: 6. The CDR3 loop spans 13 amino acids. CDR3 in DNA: TGCAGCGTTGACCGCCCGGGGGGAAATGAGCAGTTCTTC. Its translation: CSVDRPGGNEQFF.

V and J are TRBV6-5 and TRBJ2-6; the D is unclear. The CDR3 has 16 amino acids. Looked up from germline, CDR1 is MNHEY and CDR2 is SVGAGI. V was pared by 4 bases and J by 1 base, with 11 bases between. The CDR3 DNA is TGTGCCAGCAGTTTGCAGAAGAGGTCTGGGGCCAACGTCCTGACTTTC. Translated: CASSLQKRSGANVLTF.

This sequence joins TRBV5-4 and TRBJ2-7; the D gene is possibly TRBD1 (5 bases). This CDR3 is 15 amino acids long. Germline V gene lookup returns CDR1 SGHNT and CDR2 YYREEE (reference sequence). V lost 6 bases, J lost 6 bases, and 22 bases lay in between. CDR3 residues: CASTLGHSDVGEQYF. The CDR3 nucleotides are TGTGCCAGCACCCTCGGACACTCGGATGTAGGCGAGCAGTACTTC.

The genes are TRBV9 and TRBJ1-2; 7 nucleotides agree with TRBD1. V shed 3 bases and J 5 bases; nucleotides not matched to a gene: 4. CDR3 length: 13 amino acids. CDR1 SGDLS and CDR2 YYNGEE come from the germline V gene. This CDR3 reads CASSAGQTYGYTF. CDR3 nucleotide sequence: TGTGCCAGCAGCGCGGGACAGACGTATGGCTACACCTTC.

V and J are TRBV7-2 and TRBJ2-5; perhaps TRBD2 as D (5 bases). V shed 5 bases and J shed 1 base, with 11 bases lying between them. The V gene's germline CDR1 is SGHTA and CDR2 FQGNSA. The CDR3 loop spans 14 amino acids. CDR3 in amino acids: CASSPGLVQETQYF. The CDR3 DNA is TGTGCCAGCAGCCCAGGACTCGTCCAAGAGACCCAGTACTTC.

The table lists this clone with a count of one. V usage is TRBV5-4 and J usage is TRBJ2-2; no definite D call. Trimming left V 0 bases short and J 6 bases short, with 12 bases between. CDR1 is SGHNT, CDR2 YYREEE, per germline (reference sequence). There are 15 residues in the CDR3. The CDR3 reads CASSLAPVPAGELFF. For the CDR3, the DNA is TGTGCCAGCAGCTTGGCCCCGGTTCCCGCCGGGGAGCTGTTTTTT. The whole variable domain, remainder taken from reference TRBV5-4 and TRBJ2-2, is ETGVTQSPTHLIKTRGQQVTLRCSSQSGHNTVSWYQQALGQGPQFIFQYYREEENGRGNFPPRFSGLQFPNYSSELNVNALELDDSALYLCASSLAPVPAGELFFGEGSRLTVL.

Only one count was recorded for this clone. The V call is TRBV28, the J call TRBJ2-2; D gene unclear. The CDR3 has 13 residues. The germline V gene encodes CDR1 MDHEN and CDR2 SYDVKM. Trimming took off 3 bases at V and 0 bases at J, with 2 bases between the two ends. The CDR3 DNA is TGTGCCAGCAGTTTCGCGAACACCGGGGAGCTGTTTTTT. It encodes CASSFANTGELFF.

The sample holds one count of this clone. The genes are TRBV11-2 and TRBJ2-3; TRBD2 aligns across 12 bases. The CDR3 is 16 amino acids. Losses at the gene ends were 1 base for V and 8 bases for J; bases not matched to a gene: 7. CDR1 and CDR2 (germline): SGHAT, FQNNGV. In nucleotides, the CDR3 is TGTGCCAGCAGCTTAGTACTAGCGGGGGGAGGCGGTACGCAGTATTTT. Its translation is CASSLVLAGGGGTQYF.

The chain is built from TRBV5-3 and TRBJ1-1; TRBD1 might be the D (5 bases). TRBV5-3 is flagged as an ORF with uncertain function. The CDR3 loop spans 13 amino acids. Trimming stripped 4 bases from V and 5 bases from J, with 12 bases between. DNA of the CDR3: TGTGCCAGAAGCCCGGACATATGGACTGAAGCTTTCTTT. Protein product: CARSPDIWTEAFF.

V and J are TRBV3-1 (or the pseudogene TRBV3-2) and TRBJ1-4, with 9 bases lining up with TRBD1. This CDR3 comprises 15 residues. V shed 0 bases and J 8 bases; nucleotides not matched to a gene: 4. Germline V gene data show CDR1 as LGHDT and CDR2 as YNNKEL (reference sequence). The CDR3 loop is CASSQEGQGREKLFF. As DNA, the CDR3 is TGTGCCAGCAGCCAAGAGGGACAGGGTAGAGAAAAACTGTTTTTT.

V usage is TRBV3-1 (or the pseudogene TRBV3-2) and J usage is TRBJ1-4; possible D gene TRBD1, 6 bases. Trimming took 5 bases from V and 8 from J, leaving 12 bases between them. The CDR3 is 13 residues long. Germline V CDR1 and CDR2: LGHDT, YNNKEL (reference sequence). The CDR3 is CASSVQGREKLFF. DNA for the CDR3: TGTGCCAGCAGCGTACAGGGTCGAGAAAAACTGTTTTTT.

The V and J genes are TRBV2 and TRBJ1-4; 7 bases are a match to TRBD1. Looked up from germline, CDR1 is SNHLY and CDR2 is FYNNEI. The J segment lost 3 bases and the V segment lost 2 bases, leaving 9 bases of the junction unmatched. The CDR3 contains 17 residues. CDR3 sequence: CASSEPSTGKSNEKLFF. The DNA of the CDR3 is TGTGCCAGCAGTGAACCCTCGACAGGGAAATCTAATGAAAAACTGTTTTTT.

The genes are TRBV7-3 and TRBJ2-7; a possible D gene is TRBD2 (6 bases). Germline V gene sequence: CDR1 SGHTA, CDR2 FQGTGA. V lost 3 bases, J lost 5 bases, and 14 bases lay in between. The CDR3 totals 14 residues. Here the CDR3 reads CASSFSGARHEQYF. DNA of the CDR3: TGTGCCAGCAGCTTTTCGGGAGCTCGGCACGAGCAGTACTTC.

This clone was recorded only once. This rearrangement joins TRBV7-9 to TRBJ1-2; TRBD1 matches at 7 bases. The ends lost 2 bases at V and 8 bases at J; junction bases unmatched: 8. The CDR3 is 14 amino acids. Germline CDR1 reads SEHNR; CDR2 reads FQNEAQ (reference sequence). The CDR3 region is CASSLSGGPRGYTF. CDR3 nucleotide sequence: TGTGCCAGCAGCTTATCAGGGGGGCCTAGGGGCTACACCTTC.

The chain employs TRBV5-1 and TRBJ2-7, with D unresolved. Trimming stripped 3 bases from V and 0 bases from J, with 13 bases between. From germline, CDR1 is SGHRS and CDR2 YFSETQ. CDR3 size: 15 residues. CDR3 DNA sequence: TGCGCCAGCAGCTGGTCCGGTTGGAGCTCCTACGAGCAGTACTTC. This gives the protein CASSWSGWSSYEQYF.

The count of this clone is one. The rearrangement uses TRBV10-1 and TRBJ2-1, with no clear D. V lost 2 bases, J lost 7 bases, and 9 bases lay in between. CDR1 is WNHNN and CDR2 is SYGVQD in the germline V gene (reference sequence). The CDR3 consists of 13 residues. The CDR3 bases are TGCGCCAGCAGTGAGCCCTTGTGTAATGAGCAGTTCTTC. This gives the protein CASSEPLCNEQFF.

The chain links TRBV5-4 to TRBJ1-1; maybe TRBD1 (6 bases). Germline V lookup: CDR1 SGHNT, CDR2 YYREEE (reference sequence). The CDR3 loop spans 16 amino acids. Trimming took off 3 bases at V and 0 bases at J, with 15 bases between the two ends. The CDR3 nucleotides read TGTGCCAGCAGCTGGGGGGGAGGACAGATGAACACTGAAGCTTTCTTT. This codes for CASSWGGGQMNTEAFF.

This sequence joins TRBV7-3 and TRBJ2-5, with 8 bases aligning to TRBD2. The trim removed 5 bases at V and 3 bases at J, leaving 2 bases unmatched. The length of the CDR3 is 13 residues. Germline CDR1 and CDR2: SGHTA and FQGTGA. The CDR3 protein is CASSRGGKETQYF. CDR3 bases: TGTGCCAGCAGCCGGGGGGGCAAAGAGACCCAGTACTTC.